This T cell receptor beta chain was found in a study of blood T cells in healthy people across ages (dated by TCRdb to the mid-2010s). As for the study more broadly: In model experiments, template switching captured about one uniquely barcoded TCR beta cDNA molecule for every two T cells. Donors of different ages were randomly distributed across sequencing lanes to avoid experimental bias. Using deep sequencing normalized with unique cDNA molecular identifiers, the study measured how TCR beta repertoire diversity changes with age. Using the same blood draw, the study looked at two additional independent replicas of 1 million unique cDNA reads for two donors, one aged 18 to 30 and the other aged 80 or older. The donors were divided into four age groups: young (average approximately 17 years), middle-aged (roughly 40), aged (approximately 62) and long-lived (around 80). General conclusions and limits of the study: Compared with the aged group, the long-lived group had more naive CD4+ T cells, fewer expanded clones and increased TCR diversity, a pattern suggesting age selection. There was a strong correlation between observed TCR beta diversity and the percentage of naive T cells measured by flow cytometry. Bulk unsorted PBMC profiling prevented conclusive comparison of naive and antigen-experienced compartments. Because donor CMV infection status was unknown, age-related changes in expanded clonotypes were potentially confounded. Observed TCR beta diversity per million T cells fell roughly linearly with age, and a significant reduction was already apparent by age roughly 40. Estimates of total diversity based on one million sequenced T cells were considered lower bounds and underestimates.

As for this clonotype: The antigen it recognizes is unknown. No much larger clone is present one base from it, and per-base qualities are unavailable.

Germline trimming amounts to 2 bases on V and 7 bases on J, with 3 as the count of junction bases outside the gene matches. The CDR3 sequence holds 14 residues, the cysteine and phenylalanine included. Only CDR3 DNA is held: 42 bases, read in frame from base 1. The roughly 38 donors, aged roughly 6 to 100 years, were systemically healthy Caucasian individuals from Russia. About 9.1 milliliters of peripheral blood were collected from each donor into EDTA-treated Vacutainer tubes. Ficoll-Paque density-gradient centrifugation was used to isolate PBMCs, with at least 7 million obtained per sample. Trizol reagent was used to extract total RNA from PBMCs, with at least 5.5 micrograms per sample. For every donor, an aliquot of PBMCs went through flow cytometry to measure the percentages of naive CD45RAhigh/CD27high T cells. Receptor amplification or capture employed 5' RACE. Sequencing was performed on an Illumina HiSeq 2500. The second PCR ran for roughly 7 to 11 cycles and used a J-beta primer mix along with a sample-barcoded 5' primer. A unique molecular identifier was introduced onto each TCR beta cDNA molecule by a template-switch 5' adaptor carrying 12 random nucleotides. Each sample yielded at least 2.5 million CDR3-containing paired-end reads. All of the RNA was converted into first-strand cDNA using the Mint cDNA synthesis kit, with a TRBC-specific oligonucleotide serving as the primer. Following uracil-DNA glycosylase treatment, a first 18-cycle PCR with universal primers M1SS and BC2_uni_R was performed on all cDNA. The published analysis was carried out like this. For normalization, 1 million high-quality reads, each with a distinct molecular identifier, were randomly selected from each sample. Reads with shared molecular identifiers were discarded instead of being binned into consensus sequences. MiTCR, run with a Q25 quality threshold and the strictest error-elimination algorithm, handled CDR3 identification, clonotype clustering and error correction. Lower-bound total TCR beta diversity was estimated with a nonparametric unseen species model using Euler transformation. TCRdb itself trimmed the public reads at Q25 with fastp, ran MiXCR and retained productive beta chains. Identical CDR3 proteins give one entry, which carries the most common genes and DNA. The V and J calls were not made by the authors but by TCRdb's processing. The sample has 1,500,000 or so distinct CDR3 sequences on record, approximately 60% of them singletons. 6.5% to 8% of the sample is taken by the ten largest.

This receptor was obtained from a man aged 18 to 30 in good health. The sequence links TRBV12-3 or TRBV12-4 to TRBJ2-2; TRBD2 lines up with 8 middle nucleotides. Material: blood. At the DNA level, the sequence is TGTGCCAGCAGTTTACAGGGGACTAGCGGGGAGCTGTTTTTT. This translates into CASSLQGTSGELFF.